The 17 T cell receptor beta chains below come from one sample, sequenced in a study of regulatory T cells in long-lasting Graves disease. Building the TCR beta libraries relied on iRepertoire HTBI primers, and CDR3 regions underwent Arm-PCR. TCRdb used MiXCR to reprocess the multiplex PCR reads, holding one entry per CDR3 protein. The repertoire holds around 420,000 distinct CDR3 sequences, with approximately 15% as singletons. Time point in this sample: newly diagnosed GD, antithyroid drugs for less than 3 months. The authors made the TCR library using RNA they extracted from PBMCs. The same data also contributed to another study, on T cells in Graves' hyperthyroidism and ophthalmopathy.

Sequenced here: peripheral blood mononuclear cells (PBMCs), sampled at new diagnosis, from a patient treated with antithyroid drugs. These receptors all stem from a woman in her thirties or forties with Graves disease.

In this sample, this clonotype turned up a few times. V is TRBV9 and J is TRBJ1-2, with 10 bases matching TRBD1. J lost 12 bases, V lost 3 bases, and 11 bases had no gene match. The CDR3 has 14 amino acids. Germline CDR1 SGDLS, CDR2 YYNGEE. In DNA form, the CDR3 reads TGTGCCAGCAGCGAAGACAGGGGGCAGCGAGGCCACACCTTC. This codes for CASSEDRGQRGHTF.

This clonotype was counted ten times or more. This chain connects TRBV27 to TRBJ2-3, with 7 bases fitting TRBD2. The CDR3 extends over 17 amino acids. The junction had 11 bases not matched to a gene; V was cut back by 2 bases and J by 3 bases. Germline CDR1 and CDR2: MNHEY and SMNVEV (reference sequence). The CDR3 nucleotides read TGTGCCAGCAGTTTAATTCGGGAGGCCCATTGGACAGATACGCAGTATTTT. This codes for CASSLIREAHWTDTQYF.

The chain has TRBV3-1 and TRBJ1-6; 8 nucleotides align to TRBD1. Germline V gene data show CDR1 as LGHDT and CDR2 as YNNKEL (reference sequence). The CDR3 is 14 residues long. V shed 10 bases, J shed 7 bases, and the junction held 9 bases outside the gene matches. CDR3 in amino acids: CATAGTGPNSPLHF. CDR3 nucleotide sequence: TGTGCCACAGCGGGGACAGGACCGAATTCACCCCTCCACTTT.

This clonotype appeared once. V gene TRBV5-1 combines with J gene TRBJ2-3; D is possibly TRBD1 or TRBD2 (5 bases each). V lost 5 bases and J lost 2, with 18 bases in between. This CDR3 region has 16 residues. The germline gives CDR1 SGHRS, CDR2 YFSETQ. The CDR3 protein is CASSPAGAHYTDTQYF. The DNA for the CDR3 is TGCGCCAGCAGTCCCGCCGGGGCTCATTACACAGATACGCAGTATTTT. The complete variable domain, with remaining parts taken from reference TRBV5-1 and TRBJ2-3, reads KAGVTQTPRYLIKTRGQQVTLSCSPISGHRSVSWYQQTPGQGLQFLFEYFSETQRNKGNFPGRFSGRQFSNSRSEMNVSTLELGDSALYLCASSPAGAHYTDTQYFGPGTRLTVL.

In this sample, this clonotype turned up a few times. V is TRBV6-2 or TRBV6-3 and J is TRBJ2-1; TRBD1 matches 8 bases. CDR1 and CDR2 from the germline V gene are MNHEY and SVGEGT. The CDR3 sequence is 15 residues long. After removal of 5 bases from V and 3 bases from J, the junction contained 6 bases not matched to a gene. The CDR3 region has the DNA TGTGCCAGCAGTCTGGGACAGGTAGTCTACAATGAGCAGTTCTTC. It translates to CASSLGQVVYNEQFF.

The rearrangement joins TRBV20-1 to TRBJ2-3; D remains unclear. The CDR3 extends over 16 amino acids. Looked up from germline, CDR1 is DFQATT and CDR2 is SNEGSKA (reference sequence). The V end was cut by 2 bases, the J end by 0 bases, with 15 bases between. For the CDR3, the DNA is TGCAGTGCTAGATTAATCGGCGGTCCTAGCACAGATACGCAGTATTTT. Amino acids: CSARLIGGPSTDTQYF.

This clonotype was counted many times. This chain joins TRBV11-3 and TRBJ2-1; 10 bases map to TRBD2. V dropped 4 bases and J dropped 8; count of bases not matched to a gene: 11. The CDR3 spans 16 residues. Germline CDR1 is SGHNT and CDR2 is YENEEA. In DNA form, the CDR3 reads TGTGCCAGCAGCTCTCAGGGGGGGACTAGCGTTTATGAGCAGTTCTTC. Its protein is CASSSQGGTSVYEQFF.

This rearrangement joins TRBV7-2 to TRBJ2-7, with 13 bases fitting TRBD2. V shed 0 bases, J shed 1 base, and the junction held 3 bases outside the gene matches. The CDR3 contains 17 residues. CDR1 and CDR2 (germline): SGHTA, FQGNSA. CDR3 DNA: TGTGCCAGCAGCTTAGCGGGACTAGCGGGACTGTCCTACGAGCAGTACTTC. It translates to CASSLAGLAGLSYEQYF.

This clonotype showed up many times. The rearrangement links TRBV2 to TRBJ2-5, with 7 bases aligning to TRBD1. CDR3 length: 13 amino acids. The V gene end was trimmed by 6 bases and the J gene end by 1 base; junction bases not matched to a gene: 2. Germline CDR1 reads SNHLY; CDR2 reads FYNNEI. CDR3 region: CASRGQLQETQYF. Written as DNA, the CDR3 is TGTGCCAGCAGGGGACAGCTCCAAGAGACCCAGTACTTC.

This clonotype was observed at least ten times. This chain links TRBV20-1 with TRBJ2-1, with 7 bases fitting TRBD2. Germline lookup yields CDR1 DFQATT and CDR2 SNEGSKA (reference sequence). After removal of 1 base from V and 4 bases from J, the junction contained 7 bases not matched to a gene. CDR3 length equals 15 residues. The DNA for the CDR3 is TGCAGTGCTAGAGGTTGGACTAGGACATACAATGAGCAGTTCTTC. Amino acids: CSARGWTRTYNEQFF.

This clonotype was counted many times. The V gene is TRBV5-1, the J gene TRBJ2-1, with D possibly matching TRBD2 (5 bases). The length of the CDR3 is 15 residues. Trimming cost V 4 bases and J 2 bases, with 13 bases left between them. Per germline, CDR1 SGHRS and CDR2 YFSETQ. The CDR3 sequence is CASSPTEGTYNEQFF. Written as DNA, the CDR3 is TGCGCCAGCAGCCCTACAGAGGGAACCTACAATGAGCAGTTCTTC.

CDR3 nucleotides: TGTGCCAGCAGTAACACAGGGAACTATGGCTACACCTTC. This gives the protein CASSNTGNYGYTF. The chain is built from TRBV27 and TRBJ1-2, with D perhaps matching TRBD1 (6 bases). Trimming left V 5 bases short and J 2 bases short, with 9 bases between. Germline CDR1 MNHEY, CDR2 SMNVEV (reference sequence). The CDR3 is 13 residues long.

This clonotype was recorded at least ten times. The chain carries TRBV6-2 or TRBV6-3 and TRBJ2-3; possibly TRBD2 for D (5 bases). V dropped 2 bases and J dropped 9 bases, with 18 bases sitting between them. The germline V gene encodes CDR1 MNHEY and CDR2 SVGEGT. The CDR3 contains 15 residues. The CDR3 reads CASSYTLGSPLTQYF. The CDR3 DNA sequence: TGTGCCAGCAGTTACACCCTGGGGAGTCCATTGACGCAGTATTTT.

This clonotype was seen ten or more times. CDR3 sequence reads: CAWSFDRRREKLFF. CDR3 sequence (DNA): TGTGCCTGGAGTTTTGACAGGCGACGTGAAAAACTGTTTTTT. The rearrangement uses TRBV30 and TRBJ1-4; D may be TRBD1 (6 bases). The CDR3 contains 14 residues. V was pared by 2 bases and J by 7 bases, with 14 bases between. CDR1 is GTSNPN, CDR2 SVGIG, per germline (reference sequence).

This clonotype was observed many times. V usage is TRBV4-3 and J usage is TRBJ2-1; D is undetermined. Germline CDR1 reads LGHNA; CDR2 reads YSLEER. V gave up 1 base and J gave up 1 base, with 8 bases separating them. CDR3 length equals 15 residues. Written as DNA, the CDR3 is TGCGCCAGCAGCCAAGCCAAATATTCCTACAATGAGCAGTTCTTC. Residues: CASSQAKYSYNEQFF.

The CDR3: CASSLEYESGYNEQFF. CDR3 nucleotide sequence: TGTGCCAGCAGCTTAGAATACGAGAGCGGGTACAATGAGCAGTTCTTC. The chain recombines TRBV7-7 with TRBJ2-1; tentatively, D is TRBD2 (6 bases). Germline CDR1 is SSHAT and CDR2 is FNYEAQ (reference sequence). The CDR3 is made up of 16 amino acids. Trimming removed 1 base at V and 4 bases at J, with 14 bases between.

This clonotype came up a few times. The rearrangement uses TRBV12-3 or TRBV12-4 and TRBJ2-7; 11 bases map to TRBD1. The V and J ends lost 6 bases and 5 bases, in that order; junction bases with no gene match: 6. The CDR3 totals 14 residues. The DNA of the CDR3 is TGTGCCAGCAGCCCGGGACAGGGGGAACACGAGCAGTACTTC. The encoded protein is CASSPGQGEHEQYF.